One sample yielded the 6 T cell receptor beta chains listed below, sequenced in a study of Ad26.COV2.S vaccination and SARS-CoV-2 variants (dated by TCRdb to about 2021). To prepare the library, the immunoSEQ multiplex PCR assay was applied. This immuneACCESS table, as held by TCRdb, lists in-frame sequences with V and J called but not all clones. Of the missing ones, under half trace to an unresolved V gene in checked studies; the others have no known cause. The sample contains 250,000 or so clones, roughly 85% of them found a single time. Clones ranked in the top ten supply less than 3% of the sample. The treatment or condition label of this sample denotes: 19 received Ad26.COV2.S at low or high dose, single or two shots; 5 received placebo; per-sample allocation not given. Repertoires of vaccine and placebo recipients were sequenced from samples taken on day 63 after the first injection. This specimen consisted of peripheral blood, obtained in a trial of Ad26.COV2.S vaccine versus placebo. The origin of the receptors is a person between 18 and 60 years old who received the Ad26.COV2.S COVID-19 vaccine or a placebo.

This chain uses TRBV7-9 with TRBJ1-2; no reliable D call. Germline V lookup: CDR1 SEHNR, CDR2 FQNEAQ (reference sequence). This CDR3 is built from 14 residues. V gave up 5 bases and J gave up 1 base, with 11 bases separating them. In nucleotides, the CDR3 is TGTGCCAGCAGCGTAAAGGACGGTAACTATGGCTACACCTTC. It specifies CASSVKDGNYGYTF. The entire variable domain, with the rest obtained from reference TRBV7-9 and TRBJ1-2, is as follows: DTGVSQNPRHKITKRGQNVTFRCDPISEHNRLYWYRQTLGQGPEFLTYFQNEAQLEKSRLLSDRFSAERPKGSFSTLEIQRTEQGDSAMYLCASSVKDGNYGYTFGSGTRLTVV.

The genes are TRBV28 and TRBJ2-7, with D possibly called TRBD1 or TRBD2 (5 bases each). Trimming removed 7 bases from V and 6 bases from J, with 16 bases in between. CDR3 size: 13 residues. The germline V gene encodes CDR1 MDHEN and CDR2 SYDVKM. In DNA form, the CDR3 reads TGTGCCAGCACTCCTGGTGGGGGTAGCGAGCAGTACGTC. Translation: CASTPGGGSEQYV.

CDR3 in DNA: TGTGCCAGCAGCTTTGGACTCGACAATGAGCAGTTCTTC. It encodes CASSFGLDNEQFF. V usage is TRBV9 and J usage is TRBJ2-1; possibly TRBD2 for D (5 bases). Germline values: CDR1 SGDLS, CDR2 YYNGEE. V lost 4 bases and J 5 bases, leaving 10 bases between the germline ends. The CDR3 length is 13 residues.

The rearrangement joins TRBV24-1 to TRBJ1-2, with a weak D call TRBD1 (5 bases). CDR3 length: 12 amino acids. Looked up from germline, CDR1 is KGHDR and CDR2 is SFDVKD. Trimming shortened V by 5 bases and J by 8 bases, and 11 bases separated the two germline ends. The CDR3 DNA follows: TGTGCCACCAGTGGGGGACGTCTAGGCTACACCTTC. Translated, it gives CATSGGRLGYTF.

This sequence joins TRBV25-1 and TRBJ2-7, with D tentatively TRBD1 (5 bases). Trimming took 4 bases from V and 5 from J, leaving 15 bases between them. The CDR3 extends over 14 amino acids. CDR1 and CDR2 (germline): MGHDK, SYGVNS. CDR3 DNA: TGTGCCAGCAGTGCCGGACAAGGCCGCGACGAGCAGTACTTC. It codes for CASSAGQGRDEQYF.

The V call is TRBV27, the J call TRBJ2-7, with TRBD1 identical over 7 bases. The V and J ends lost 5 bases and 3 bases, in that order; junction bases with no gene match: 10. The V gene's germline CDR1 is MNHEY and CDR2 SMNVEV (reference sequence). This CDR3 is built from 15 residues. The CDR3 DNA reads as TGTGCCAGCAGTCCGACCCCCGACAGGGACTACGAGCAGTACTTC. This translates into CASSPTPDRDYEQYF.